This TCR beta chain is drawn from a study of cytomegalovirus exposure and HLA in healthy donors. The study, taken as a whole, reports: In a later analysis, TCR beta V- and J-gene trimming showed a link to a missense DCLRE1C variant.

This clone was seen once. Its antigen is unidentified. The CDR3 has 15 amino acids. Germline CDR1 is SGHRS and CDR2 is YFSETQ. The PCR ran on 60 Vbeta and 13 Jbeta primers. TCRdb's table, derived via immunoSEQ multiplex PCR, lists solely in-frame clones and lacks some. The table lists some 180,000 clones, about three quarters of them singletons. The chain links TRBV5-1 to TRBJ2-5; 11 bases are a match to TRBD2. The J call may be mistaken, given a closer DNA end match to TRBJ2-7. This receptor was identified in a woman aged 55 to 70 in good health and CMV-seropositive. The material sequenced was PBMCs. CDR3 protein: CASSLPSGRTYEQYF. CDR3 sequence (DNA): TGCGCCAGCAGCTTACCTAGCGGGAGGACCTACGAGCAGTACTTC.